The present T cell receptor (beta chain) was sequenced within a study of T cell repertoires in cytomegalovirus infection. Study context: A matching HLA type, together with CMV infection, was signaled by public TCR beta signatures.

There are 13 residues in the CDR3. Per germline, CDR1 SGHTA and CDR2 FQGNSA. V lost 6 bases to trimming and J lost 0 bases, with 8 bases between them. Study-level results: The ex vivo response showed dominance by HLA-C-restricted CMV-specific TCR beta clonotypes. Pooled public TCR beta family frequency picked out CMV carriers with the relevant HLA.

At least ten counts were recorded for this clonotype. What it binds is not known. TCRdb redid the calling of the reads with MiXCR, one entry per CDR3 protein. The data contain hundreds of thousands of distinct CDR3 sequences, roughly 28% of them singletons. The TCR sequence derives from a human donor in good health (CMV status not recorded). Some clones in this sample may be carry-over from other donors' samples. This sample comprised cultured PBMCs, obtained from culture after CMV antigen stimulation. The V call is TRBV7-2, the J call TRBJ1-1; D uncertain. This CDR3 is CASRTGLNTEAFF. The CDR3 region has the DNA TGTGCCAGCAGAACGGGGTTGAACACTGAAGCTTTCTTT.